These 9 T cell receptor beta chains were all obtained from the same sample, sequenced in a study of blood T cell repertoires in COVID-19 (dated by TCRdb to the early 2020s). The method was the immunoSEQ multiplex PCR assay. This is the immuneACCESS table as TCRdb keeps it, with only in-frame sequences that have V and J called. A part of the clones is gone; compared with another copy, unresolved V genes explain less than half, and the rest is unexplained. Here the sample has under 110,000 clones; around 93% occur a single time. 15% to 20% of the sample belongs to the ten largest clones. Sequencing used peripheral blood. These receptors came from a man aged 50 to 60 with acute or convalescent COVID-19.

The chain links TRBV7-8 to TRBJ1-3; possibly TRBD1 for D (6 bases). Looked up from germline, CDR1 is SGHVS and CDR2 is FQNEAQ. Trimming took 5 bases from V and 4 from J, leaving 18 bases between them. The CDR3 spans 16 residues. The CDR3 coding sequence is TGTGCCAGCAGCCCCCCCCAGGGGACGGGAGGAAACACCATATATTTT. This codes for CASSPPQGTGGNTIYF. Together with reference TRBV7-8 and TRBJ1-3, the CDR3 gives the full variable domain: GAGVSQSPRYKVAKRGQDVALRCDPISGHVSLFWYQQALGQGPEFLTYFQNEAQLDKSGLPSDRFFAERPEGSVSTLKIQRTQQEDSAVYLCASSPPQGTGGNTIYFGEGSWLTVV.

CDR3 in DNA: TGTGCCAGCACTTACGACAGGCCTGTGGGCAGCTACACCTTC. It yields the protein CASTYDRPVGSYTF. The chain combines TRBV2 with TRBJ1-2, with a possible D match to TRBD1 (6 bases). With 7 bases removed from V and 9 bases from J, the gap between germline ends came to 21 bases. The CDR3 loop spans 14 amino acids. In germline, CDR1 is SNHLY, CDR2 FYNNEI.

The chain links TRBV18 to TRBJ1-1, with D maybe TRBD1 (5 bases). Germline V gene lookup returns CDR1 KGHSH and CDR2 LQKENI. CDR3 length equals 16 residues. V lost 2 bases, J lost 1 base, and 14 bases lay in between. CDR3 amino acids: CASSPTRARENTEAFF. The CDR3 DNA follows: TGTGCCAGCTCACCAACCAGGGCCAGGGAGAACACTGAAGCTTTCTTT.

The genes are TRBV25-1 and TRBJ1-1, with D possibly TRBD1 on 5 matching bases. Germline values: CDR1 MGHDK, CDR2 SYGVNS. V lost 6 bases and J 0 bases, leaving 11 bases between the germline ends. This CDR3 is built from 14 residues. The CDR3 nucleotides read TGTGCCAGCAGCCTGACGGACATGAACACTGAAGCTTTCTTT. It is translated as CASSLTDMNTEAFF.

The CDR3 DNA reads as TGTGCCAGCAGCCAAGGTCCAGCGGGGTACGAGCAGTACTTC. Translation: CASSQGPAGYEQYF. V is TRBV3-1 (or the pseudogene TRBV3-2) and J is TRBJ2-7; TRBD2 agrees at 7 bases. The CDR3 consists of 14 residues. Germline lookup yields CDR1 LGHDT and CDR2 YNNKEL (reference sequence). Trimming took 1 base from V and 4 from J; bases not matched to a gene: 4.

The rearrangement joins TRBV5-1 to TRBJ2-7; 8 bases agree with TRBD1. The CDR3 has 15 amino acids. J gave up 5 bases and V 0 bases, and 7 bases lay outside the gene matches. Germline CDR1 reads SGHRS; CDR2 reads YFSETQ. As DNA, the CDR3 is TGCGCCAGCAGCTTGGGTAGGGACAGGTACCACGAGCAGTACTTC. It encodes CASSLGRDRYHEQYF.

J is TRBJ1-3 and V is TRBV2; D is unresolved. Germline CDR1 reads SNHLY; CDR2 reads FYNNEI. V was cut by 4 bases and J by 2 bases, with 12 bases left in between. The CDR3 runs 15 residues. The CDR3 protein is CASSAVGQPGNTIYF. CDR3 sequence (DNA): TGTGCCAGCAGTGCCGTTGGGCAGCCTGGAAACACCATATATTTT.

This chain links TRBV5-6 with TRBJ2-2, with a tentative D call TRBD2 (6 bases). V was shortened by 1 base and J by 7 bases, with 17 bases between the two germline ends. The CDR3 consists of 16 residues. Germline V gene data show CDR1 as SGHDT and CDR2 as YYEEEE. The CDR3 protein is CASSLIGGAAVGELFF. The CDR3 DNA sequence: TGTGCCAGCAGCTTGATTGGAGGGGCCGCCGTCGGGGAGCTGTTTTTT.

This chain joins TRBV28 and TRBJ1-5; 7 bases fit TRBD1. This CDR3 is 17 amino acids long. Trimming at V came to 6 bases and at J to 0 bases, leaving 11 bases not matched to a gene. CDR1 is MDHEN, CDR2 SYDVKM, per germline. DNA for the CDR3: TGTGCCAGCAGGGGGAGACAGGGTCGGGTTAGCAATCAGCCCCAGCATTTT. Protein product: CASRGRQGRVSNQPQHF.